The 11 T cell receptor beta chains below come from one sample, sequenced in a study of beta chain features in type 1 diabetes (dated by TCRdb to between 2018 and 2020). The research as a whole found: Type 1 diabetes patients showed a moderate but significant shortening of TCRB CDR3 length in all four CD4+ subsets.

No cognate antigen is known for these TCRs. The library was generated by the immunoSEQ multiplex PCR assay. The High Capacity cDNA Reverse Transcription Kit was used to reverse transcribe all of the isolated RNA, meaning that expressed TCRB transcripts were what got sequenced. TCRdb took over this immuneACCESS table, retaining in-frame rearrangements with V and J assigned. Such tables are incomplete; in checked studies, under half of the missing clones stem from an unresolved V gene, and the remainder is unexplained. This sample has approximately 160,000 clones in its table, and 10% of those were observed once. Clones ranked in the top ten supply 0.4% to 0.55% of the sample. The specimen sequenced was central memory CD4+ T cells from blood. All receptors derive from a man aged 30-40 years with type 1 diabetes.

The V call is TRBV6-1, the J call TRBJ2-7; D gene ambiguous. Trimming removed 2 bases from V and 1 base from J, with 9 bases in between. Germline-derived CDR1 and CDR2 are MNHNS and SASEGT. This CDR3 has 14 amino acids. The CDR3 loop reads CASSEPAVSYEQYF. In nucleotides, the CDR3 is TGTGCCAGCAGTGAACCCGCGGTTTCCTACGAGCAGTACTTC.

The chain uses TRBV7-2 and TRBJ2-4; 11 bases agree with TRBD2. The germline CDR1 and CDR2 sequences are SGHTA and FQGNSA. The V segment lost 2 bases and the J segment 4 bases; nucleotides outside the gene matches: 4. The CDR3 length is 16 residues. The CDR3 DNA is TGTGCCAGCAGCTTACCTACTAGCGGGAGTAAAAACATTCAGTACTTC. The encoded protein is CASSLPTSGSKNIQYF.

This clone was seen only a few times. This sequence joins TRBV9 and TRBJ2-7, with D perhaps TRBD1 (5 bases). CDR1 is SGDLS, CDR2 YYNGEE, per germline. The CDR3 is 15 residues long. V was trimmed by 4 bases and J by 6 bases, leaving 20 bases between them. The CDR3 spells CASSHGRAFAGEQYF. CDR3 nucleotides: TGTGCCAGCAGCCACGGCAGGGCCTTCGCCGGCGAGCAGTACTTC.

This clone was recorded a few times. The J gene is TRBJ2-2, the V gene TRBV5-4; 7 nucleotides align to TRBD2. From germline, CDR1 is SGHNT and CDR2 YYREEE (reference sequence). This CDR3 is built from 15 residues. The V segment lost 4 bases and the J segment 6 bases; nucleotides outside the gene matches: 9. As DNA, the CDR3 is TGTGCCAGCAGCGTTTCCAGCGGGAAACCCGGGGAGCTGTTTTTT. Encoded protein: CASSVSSGKPGELFF.

This clone occurred a few times. Its ends do not fully match the called genes, so a read error is possible. The chain has TRBV5-6 and TRBJ1-2; 8 bases are a match to TRBD1. This CDR3 has 11 amino acids. Germline lookup yields CDR1 SGHDT and CDR2 YYEEEE. CDR3 region: CASSLARGLLF. The CDR3 nucleotides are TGTGCCAGCAGCTTGGCCAGGGGGCTTCTCTTC.

This clone occurred a few times. The chain recombines TRBV9 with TRBJ2-7, with D possibly matching TRBD2 (5 bases). The V end lost 1 base, the J end lost 3 bases, and 11 bases lay between the germline ends. CDR1 and CDR2 from the germline V gene are SGDLS and YYNGEE. There are 14 residues in the CDR3. DNA of the CDR3: TGTGCCAGCAGCGTATCCGGGGATGACTACGAGCAGTACTTC. Translated, it gives CASSVSGDDYEQYF.

Only a few counts were recorded for this clone. The chain carries TRBV2 and TRBJ2-7; a possible D gene is TRBD1 (5 bases). Between the trimmed V and J ends, which lost 1 base and 0 bases, there was a span of 10 bases. The CDR3 runs 15 residues. The germline V gene encodes CDR1 SNHLY and CDR2 FYNNEI. In DNA form, the CDR3 reads TGTGCCAGCAGTGAAGGGCAGGGCCTCTCCTACGAGCAGTACTTC. Translation: CASSEGQGLSYEQYF.

This clone has just a few counts. The chain is built from TRBV19 and TRBJ1-5; tentatively, D is TRBD1 (6 bases). V was trimmed by 3 bases and J by 10 bases, leaving 19 bases between them. The CDR3 extends over 15 amino acids. The V gene's germline CDR1 is LNHDA and CDR2 SQIVND (reference sequence). The CDR3 here is CASSMRVAGGGPQHF. Here the CDR3 DNA reads TGTGCCAGTAGTATGAGAGTTGCGGGGGGCGGTCCCCAGCATTTT.

V is TRBV9 and J is TRBJ1-2; D ambiguous. V was shortened by 0 bases and J by 2 bases, with 5 bases between the two germline ends. The CDR3 is 13 amino acids. Germline-derived CDR1 and CDR2 are SGDLS and YYNGEE. The DNA for the CDR3 is TGTGCCAGCAGCGTAGATGAGAACTATGGCTACACCTTC. Encoded protein: CASSVDENYGYTF. Together with reference TRBV9 and TRBJ1-2, the CDR3 gives the full variable domain: DSGVTQTPKHLITATGQRVTLRCSPRSGDLSVYWYQQSLDQGLQFLIQYYNGEERAKGNILERFSAQQFPDLHSELNLSSLELGDSALYFCASSVDENYGYTFGSGTRLTVV.

This clone was seen a few times. This chain joins TRBV30 and TRBJ2-4; TRBD1 aligns across 8 bases. Trimming took 8 bases from V and 7 from J; bases not matched to a gene: 7. Per germline, CDR1 GTSNPN and CDR2 SVGIG (reference sequence). This CDR3 has 12 amino acids. The CDR3 DNA is TGTGCCGGCATACAGGGGGGCAACATTCAGTACTTC. This gives the protein CAGIQGGNIQYF.

V is TRBV9 and J is TRBJ2-2, with 11 bases aligning to TRBD2. This CDR3 has 16 residues. The germline CDR1 and CDR2 sequences are SGDLS and YYNGEE. V was clipped by 5 bases and J by 4 bases; unmatched bases: 7. The CDR3 bases are TGTGCCAGCAGTCTCACTAGCGGGAGTGTCACCGGGGAGCTGTTTTTT. It codes for CASSLTSGSVTGELFF.